The text below deals with one T cell receptor beta chain. Its antigen is currently unknown. Building of the TCR beta libraries involved iRepertoire HTBI primers and Arm-PCR of CDR3 regions. One entry per CDR3 protein results from TCRdb running MiXCR on the multiplex PCR reads. The sample lists under 450,000 distinct CDR3 sequences, under 20% occurring once. This specimen belongs to a study of regulatory T cells in long-lasting Graves disease. V gave up 5 bases and J gave up 4 bases; unmatched junction bases: 7. Germline-derived CDR1 and CDR2 are LNHNV and YYDKDF (reference sequence). The CDR3 covers 16 residues. The time point: newly diagnosed GD, antithyroid drugs for less than 3 months. PBMCs were the source of the RNA used for TCR sequencing. Overall study results and limits: New patients shared fewer public clonotypes (roughly 990) than persistent patients did (roughly 2,600).

These records were also assigned to another study, of T cells in Graves' hyperthyroidism and ophthalmopathy.

The TCR comes from a woman between 18 and 30 years old with Graves disease. The rearrangement uses TRBV15 and TRBJ2-1; 11 nucleotides align to TRBD2. The material sequenced was peripheral blood mononuclear cells (PBMCs), taken at new diagnosis, from a patient treated with antithyroid drugs. CDR3 protein: CATSLATSGVYNEQFF. The CDR3 DNA is TGTGCCACCAGCTTAGCGACTAGCGGGGTATACAATGAGCAGTTCTTC.